This note documents a single T cell receptor (beta chain) sequence. This sample is part of a study of blood T cell repertoires in COVID-19. Overall study: Both acute and convalescent COVID-19 samples were obtained from the United States, Italy and Spain. The analysed material was cDNA or gDNA that came from T cells, B-cell-depleted T cells, or PBMCs.

V lost 3 bases to trimming and J lost 9 bases; unmatched junction nucleotides: 11. The CDR3 runs 16 residues. Germline V lookup: CDR1 MGHRA, CDR2 YSYEKL. How the authors handled the data: Using reference gene primer amplification, nucleated cell counts were estimated. Libraries were prepared by immunoSEQ multiplex PCR; TCRdb keeps only in-frame clonotypes and omits some of them. The DNA gave D and trimming, while V, J and clone size come from that table. The table records roughly 670,000 clones, approximately 90% of them present only once. The sequenced sample consisted of peripheral blood. This clonotype originated in a woman in her late teens or twenties with acute or convalescent COVID-19. The chain links TRBV4-1 to TRBJ1-6, with TRBD1 matching 7 bases. The CDR3 coding sequence is TGCGCCAGCAGCCACCGGACAGGAGAACCGTCTTCACCCCTCCACTTT. Its translation: CASSHRTGEPSSPLHF.